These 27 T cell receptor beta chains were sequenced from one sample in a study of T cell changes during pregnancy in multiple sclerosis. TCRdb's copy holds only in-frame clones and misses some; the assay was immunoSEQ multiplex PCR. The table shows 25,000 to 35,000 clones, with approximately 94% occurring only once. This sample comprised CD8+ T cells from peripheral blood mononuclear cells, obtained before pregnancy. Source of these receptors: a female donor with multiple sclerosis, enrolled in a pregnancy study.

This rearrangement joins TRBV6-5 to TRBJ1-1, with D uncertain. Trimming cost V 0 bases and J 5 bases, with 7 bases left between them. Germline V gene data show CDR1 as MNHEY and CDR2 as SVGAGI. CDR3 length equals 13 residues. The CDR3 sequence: CASSYSRWTEAFF. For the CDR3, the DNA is TGTGCCAGCAGTTACTCGAGGTGGACTGAAGCTTTCTTT.

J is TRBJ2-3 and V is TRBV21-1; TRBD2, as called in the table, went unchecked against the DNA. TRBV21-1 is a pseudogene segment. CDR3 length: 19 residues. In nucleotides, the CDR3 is TGTGCCAGCAGCATCTTAAAGTGTCCTAGCGGGAGGAAAACAGATACGCAGTATTTT. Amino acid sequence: CASSILKCPSGRKTDTQYF.

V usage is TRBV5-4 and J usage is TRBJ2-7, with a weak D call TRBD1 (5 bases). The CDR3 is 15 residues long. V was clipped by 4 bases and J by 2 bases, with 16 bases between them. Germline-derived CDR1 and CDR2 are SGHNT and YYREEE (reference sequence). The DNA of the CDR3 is TGTGCCAGCAGCCAGGTCCAGGGTGGCACCTACGAGCAGTACTTC. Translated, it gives CASSQVQGGTYEQYF.

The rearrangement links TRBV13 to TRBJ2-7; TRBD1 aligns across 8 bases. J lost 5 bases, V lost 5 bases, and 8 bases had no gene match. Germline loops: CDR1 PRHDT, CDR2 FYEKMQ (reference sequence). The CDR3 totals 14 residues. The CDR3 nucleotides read TGTGCCAGCAGCATACAGGGGGTAGGAGACGAGCAGTACTTC. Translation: CASSIQGVGDEQYF. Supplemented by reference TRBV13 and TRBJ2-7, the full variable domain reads AAGVIQSPRHLIKEKRETATLKCYPIPRHDTVYWYQQGPGQDPQFLISFYEKMQSDKGSIPDRFSAQQFSDYHSELNMSSLELGDSALYFCASSIQGVGDEQYFGPGTRLTVT.

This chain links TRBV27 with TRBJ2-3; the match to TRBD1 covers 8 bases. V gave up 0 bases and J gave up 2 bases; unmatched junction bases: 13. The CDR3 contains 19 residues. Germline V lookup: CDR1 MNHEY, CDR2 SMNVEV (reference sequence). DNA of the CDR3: TGTGCCAGCAGTTTATCCCCACCCCGACAGGGGACGAACACAGATACGCAGTATTTT. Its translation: CASSLSPPRQGTNTDTQYF.

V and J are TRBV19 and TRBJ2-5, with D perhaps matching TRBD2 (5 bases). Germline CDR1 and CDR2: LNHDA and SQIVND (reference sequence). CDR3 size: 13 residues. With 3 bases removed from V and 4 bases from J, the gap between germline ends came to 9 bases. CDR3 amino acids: CASSIRRGETQYF. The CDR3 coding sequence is TGTGCCAGTAGTATCCGCCGGGGAGAGACCCAGTACTTC.

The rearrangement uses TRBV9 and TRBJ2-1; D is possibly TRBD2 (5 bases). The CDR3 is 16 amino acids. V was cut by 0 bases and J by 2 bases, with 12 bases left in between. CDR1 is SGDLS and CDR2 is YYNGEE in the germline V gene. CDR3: CASSVEAGSPYNEQFF. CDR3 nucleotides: TGTGCCAGCAGCGTAGAGGCTGGGAGTCCCTACAATGAGCAGTTCTTC.

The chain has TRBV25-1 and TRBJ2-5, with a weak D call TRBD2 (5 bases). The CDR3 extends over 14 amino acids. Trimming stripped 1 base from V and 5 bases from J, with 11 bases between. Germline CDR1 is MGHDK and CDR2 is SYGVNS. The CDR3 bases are TGTGCCAGCAGTGAATCTGGACGGGGTGAGACCCAGTACTTC. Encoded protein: CASSESGRGETQYF.

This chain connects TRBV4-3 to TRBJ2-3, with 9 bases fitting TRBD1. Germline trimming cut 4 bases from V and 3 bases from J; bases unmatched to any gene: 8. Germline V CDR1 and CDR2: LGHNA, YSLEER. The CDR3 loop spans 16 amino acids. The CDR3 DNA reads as TGCGCCAGCAGCCGAGTAGGGGACAGGGCTACAGATACGCAGTATTTT. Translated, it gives CASSRVGDRATDTQYF.

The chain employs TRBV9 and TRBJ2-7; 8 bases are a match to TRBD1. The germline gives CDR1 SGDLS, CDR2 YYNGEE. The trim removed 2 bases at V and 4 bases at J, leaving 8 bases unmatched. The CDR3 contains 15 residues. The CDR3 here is CASSVTGTGYYEQYF. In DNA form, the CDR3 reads TGTGCCAGCAGCGTGACCGGGACAGGTTATTACGAGCAGTACTTC.

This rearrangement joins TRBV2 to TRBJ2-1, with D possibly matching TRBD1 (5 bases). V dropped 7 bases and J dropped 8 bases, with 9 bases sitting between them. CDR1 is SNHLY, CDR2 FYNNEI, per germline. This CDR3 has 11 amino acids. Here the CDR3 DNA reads TGTGCCAGCATTAGGGGTGATGAGCAGTTCTTC. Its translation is CASIRGDEQFF.

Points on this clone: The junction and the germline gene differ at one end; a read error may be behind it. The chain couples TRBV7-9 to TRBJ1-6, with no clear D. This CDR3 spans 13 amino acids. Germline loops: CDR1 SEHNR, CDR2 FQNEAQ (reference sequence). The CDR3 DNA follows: TGTGCCAGCAGCTTACTGAGTAATCCACCCCTCCACTTT. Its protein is CASSLLSNPPLHF.

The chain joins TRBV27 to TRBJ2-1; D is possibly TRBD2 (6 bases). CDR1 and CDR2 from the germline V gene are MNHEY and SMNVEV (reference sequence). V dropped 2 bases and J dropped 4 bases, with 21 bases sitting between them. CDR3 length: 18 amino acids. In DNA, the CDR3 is TGTGCCAGCAGTTTAACGGAGGACTACCAACCGGCATACAATGAGCAGTTCTTC. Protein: CASSLTEDYQPAYNEQFF.

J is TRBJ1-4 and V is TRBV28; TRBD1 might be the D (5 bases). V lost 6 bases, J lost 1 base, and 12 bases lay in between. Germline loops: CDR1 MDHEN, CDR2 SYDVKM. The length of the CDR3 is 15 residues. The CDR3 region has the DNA TGTGCCAGCAGACCGACGCAGGGAACTAATGAAAAACTGTTTTTT. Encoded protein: CASRPTQGTNEKLFF.

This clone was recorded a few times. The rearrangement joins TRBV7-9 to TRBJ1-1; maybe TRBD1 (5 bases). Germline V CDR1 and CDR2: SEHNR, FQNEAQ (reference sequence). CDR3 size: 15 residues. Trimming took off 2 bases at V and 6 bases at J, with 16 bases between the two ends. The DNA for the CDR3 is TGTGCCAGCAGCTTATGGACACAAGAGACGCCTGAAGCTTTCTTT. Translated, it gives CASSLWTQETPEAFF.

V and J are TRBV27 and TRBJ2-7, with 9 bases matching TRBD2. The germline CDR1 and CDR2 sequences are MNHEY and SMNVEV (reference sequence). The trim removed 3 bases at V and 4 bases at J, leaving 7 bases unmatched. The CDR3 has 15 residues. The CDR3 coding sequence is TGTGCCAGCAGTTTGAGTGGACTAGCGATATACGAGCAGTACTTC. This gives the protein CASSLSGLAIYEQYF.

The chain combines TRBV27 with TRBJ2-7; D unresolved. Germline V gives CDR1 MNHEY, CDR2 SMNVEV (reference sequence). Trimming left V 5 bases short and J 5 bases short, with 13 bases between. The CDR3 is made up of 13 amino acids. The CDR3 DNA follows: TGTGCCAGCAGTCGCGGCCTCTTGAACGAGCAGTACTTC. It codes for CASSRGLLNEQYF.

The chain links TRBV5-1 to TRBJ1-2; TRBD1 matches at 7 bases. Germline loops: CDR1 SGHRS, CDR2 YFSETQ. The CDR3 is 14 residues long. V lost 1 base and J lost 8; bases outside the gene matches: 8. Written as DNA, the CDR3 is TGCGCCAGCAGCTTGTGGGACAGTATGAAGGGCTACACCTTC. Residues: CASSLWDSMKGYTF.

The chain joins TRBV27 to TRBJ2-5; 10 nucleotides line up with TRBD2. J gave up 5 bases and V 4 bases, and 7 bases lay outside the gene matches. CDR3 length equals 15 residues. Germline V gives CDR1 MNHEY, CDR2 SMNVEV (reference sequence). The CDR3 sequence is CASSSLAGVVETQYF. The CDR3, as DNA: TGTGCCAGCAGTTCCCTAGCGGGAGTGGTGGAGACCCAGTACTTC.

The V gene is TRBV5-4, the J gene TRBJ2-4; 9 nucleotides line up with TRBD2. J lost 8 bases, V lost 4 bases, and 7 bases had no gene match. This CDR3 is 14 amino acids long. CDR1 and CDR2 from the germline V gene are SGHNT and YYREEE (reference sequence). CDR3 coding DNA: TGTGCCAGCAGCCCCCTTAGCGGGAGTGACATTCAGTACTTC. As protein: CASSPLSGSDIQYF.

The CDR3 coding sequence is TGTGCCAGCAGCTCACCAGGGACTAGCGTTTCCTACGAGCAGTACTTC. Its translation: CASSSPGTSVSYEQYF. The rearrangement uses TRBV7-9 and TRBJ2-7; 10 bases fit TRBD2. This CDR3 is built from 16 residues. V was clipped by 4 bases and J by 1 base; unmatched bases: 7. Germline-derived CDR1 and CDR2 are SEHNR and FQNEAQ (reference sequence).

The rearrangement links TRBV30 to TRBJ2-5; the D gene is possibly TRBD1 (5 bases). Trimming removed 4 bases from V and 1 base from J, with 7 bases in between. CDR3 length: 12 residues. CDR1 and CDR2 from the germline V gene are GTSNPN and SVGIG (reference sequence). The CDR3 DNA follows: TGTGCCTGGACTGGGGCCCAAGAGACCCAGTACTTC. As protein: CAWTGAQETQYF.

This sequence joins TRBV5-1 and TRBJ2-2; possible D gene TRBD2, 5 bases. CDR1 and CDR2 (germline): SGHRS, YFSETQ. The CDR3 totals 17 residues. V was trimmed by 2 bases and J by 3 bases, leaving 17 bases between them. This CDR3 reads CASSFPWESGDTGELFF. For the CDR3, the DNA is TGCGCCAGCAGCTTCCCGTGGGAGAGTGGGGACACCGGGGAGCTGTTTTTT.

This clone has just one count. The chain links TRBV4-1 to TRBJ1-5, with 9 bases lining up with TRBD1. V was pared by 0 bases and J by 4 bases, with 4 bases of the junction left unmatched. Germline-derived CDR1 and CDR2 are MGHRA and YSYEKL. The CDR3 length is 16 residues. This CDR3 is CASSQDPTGGNQPQHF. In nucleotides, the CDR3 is TGCGCCAGCAGCCAAGATCCGACAGGGGGGAATCAGCCCCAGCATTTT.

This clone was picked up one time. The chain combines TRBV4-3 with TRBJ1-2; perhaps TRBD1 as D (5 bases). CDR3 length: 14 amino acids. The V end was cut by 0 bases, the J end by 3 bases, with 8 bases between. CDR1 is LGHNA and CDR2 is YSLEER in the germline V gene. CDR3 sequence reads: CASSQEQAHYGYTF. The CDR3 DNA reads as TGCGCCAGCAGCCAAGAACAGGCCCACTATGGCTACACCTTC.

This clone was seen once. The CDR3: CASSLSRYEQYF. In DNA form, the CDR3 reads TGTGCCAGCAGCTTAAGCAGGTACGAGCAGTACTTC. V usage is TRBV7-9 and J usage is TRBJ2-7; D not resolved. This CDR3 comprises 12 residues. The V gene's germline CDR1 is SEHNR and CDR2 FQNEAQ (reference sequence). V lost 2 bases and J lost 4, with 6 bases in between.

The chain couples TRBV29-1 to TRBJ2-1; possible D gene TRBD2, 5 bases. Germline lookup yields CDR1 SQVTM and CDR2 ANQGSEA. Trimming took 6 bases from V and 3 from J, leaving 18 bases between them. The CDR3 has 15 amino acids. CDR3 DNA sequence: TGCAGCGTCGAGGACGGGCGAGCGGTCTACAATGAGCAGTTCTTC. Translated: CSVEDGRAVYNEQFF.